This T cell receptor (beta chain) was sequenced in a study of blood T cell repertoires in COVID-19. Study overall: Both acute and convalescent COVID-19 samples were obtained from the United States, Italy and Spain.

Sequenced by immunoSEQ multiplex PCR; TCRdb stores in-frame clones only, minus some. The repertoire has fewer than 130,000 clones, approximately 80% of them found once; the top ten carry about 15%. The clonotype was recovered from a woman between 55 and 75 years old with acute or convalescent COVID-19. Sequences were obtained from peripheral blood.

For the CDR3, the DNA is TGTGCCAGCAGCTACGGGACAGGCAGCTCCTACGAGCAGTACTTC. Its protein is CASSYGTGSSYEQYF. The chain has TRBV11-2 and TRBJ2-7; 8 nucleotides match TRBD1. There are 15 residues in the CDR3. Germline CDR1 and CDR2: SGHAT and FQNNGV. The trim removed 4 bases at V and 0 bases at J, leaving 5 bases unmatched.